The T cell receptor (beta chain) under discussion was sequenced for a study of memory CD4+ T cells and cytomegalovirus serostatus. Study-level information: Of the healthy Belgian adults, fewer than 10 were CMV seropositive and around 22 seronegative. Notes on the study in general: Of approximately 160 reported CMV TCRbeta sequences, roughly 70 were found in memory CD4+ repertoires.

The sort gate was single viable CD3+CD4+CD8-CD45RO+ cells for memory CD4+ T cells. Donors' CMV status reflects serum IgG against pp150, pp28, p38, p52. The authors' processing: Out-of-frame sequences were removed, leaving roughly 2.1 million distinct TCRbeta sequences. Clones were sequenced by immunoSEQ multiplex PCR, and TCRdb holds only the in-frame ones, with some missing. V and J calls and clone size are those listed in that table; D and trimming were worked out from the DNA. The sample lists about 59,000 clones; around 80% were seen once. The CDR3 spans 15 residues. CDR1 and CDR2 (germline): SGHNT, YYREEE (reference sequence). V lost 3 bases to trimming and J lost 3 bases, with 15 bases between them. A word on this clone: Its antigen is not known.

The source is an adult in good health and CMV-seronegative. The specimen was memory CD4+ T cells from blood. V usage is TRBV5-4 and J usage is TRBJ1-2; D unresolved. CDR3 in amino acids: CASSSRTGYYYGYTF. In nucleotides, the CDR3 is TGTGCCAGCAGCTCACGGACGGGGTATTACTATGGCTACACCTTC.